This T cell receptor (beta chain) was documented in a study of shared clonotypes between healthy human individuals. As originally analysed: Filtering differed because ImmunoSEQ produced junction-only sequences that carried no quality scores. TCRdb keeps only in-frame clones here, not all; method: immunoSEQ multiplex PCR. That table furnishes V, J and clone size, whereas the DNA furnished D and trimming. Of some 2,500,000 clones listed, over 85% are singletons. Looked up from germline, CDR1 is SNHLY and CDR2 is FYNNEI. There are 14 residues in the CDR3. A note on this clone: One end of the junction fails to match germline, which may point to a read error.

This rearrangement joins TRBV2 to TRBJ1-4, with TRBD1 matching over 8 bases. The sequence was collected from a man younger than 30 in good health. Some clones in this sample may be carry-over from other donors' samples. Sequencing was performed on naive CD4+ T cells from PBMCs. Indicated subset: CD45RA+ positively selected. Written as DNA, the CDR3 is TGTGCCAGCAGAGAAGGGACAGGCCGGGGAAAACTGTTTTTT. Amino acids: CASREGTGRGKLFF.